This TCR beta chain was recorded in a study of T cell changes during pregnancy in multiple sclerosis. TCRdb's table, derived via immunoSEQ multiplex PCR, lists solely in-frame clones and lacks some. Of roughly 51,000 clones in the sample, about 90% are singletons; the top ten hold approximately 0.15%. Here the sequenced sample was CD4+ T cells from peripheral blood mononuclear cells, taken after pregnancy. This TCR was sampled from a female donor in good health, enrolled as a control in a pregnancy study.

For the CDR3, the DNA is TGTGCCACCAGCAGAGAGGGGGACAGTTTTTCTGAAAAACTGTTTTTT. It is translated as CATSREGDSFSEKLFF. The J gene is TRBJ1-4, the V gene TRBV15, with 7 bases lining up with TRBD1. CDR1 LNHNV and CDR2 YYDKDF come from the germline V gene (reference sequence). The CDR3 spans 16 residues. V shed 0 bases and J 7 bases; nucleotides not matched to a gene: 8.